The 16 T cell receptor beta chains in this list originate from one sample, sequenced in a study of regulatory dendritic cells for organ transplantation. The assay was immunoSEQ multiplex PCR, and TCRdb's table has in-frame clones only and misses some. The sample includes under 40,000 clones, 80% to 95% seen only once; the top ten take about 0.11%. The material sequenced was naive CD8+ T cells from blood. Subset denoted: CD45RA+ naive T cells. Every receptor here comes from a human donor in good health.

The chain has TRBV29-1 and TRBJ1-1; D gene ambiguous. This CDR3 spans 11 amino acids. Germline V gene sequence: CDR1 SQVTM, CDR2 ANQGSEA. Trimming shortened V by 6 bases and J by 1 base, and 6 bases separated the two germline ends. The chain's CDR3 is CSVTENTEAFF. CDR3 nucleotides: TGCAGCGTCACAGAGAACACTGAAGCTTTCTTT.

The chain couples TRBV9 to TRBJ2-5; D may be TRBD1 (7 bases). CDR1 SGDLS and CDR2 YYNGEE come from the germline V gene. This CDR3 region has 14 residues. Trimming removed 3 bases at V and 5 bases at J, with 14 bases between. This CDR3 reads CASSGQGGSETQYF. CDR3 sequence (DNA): TGTGCCAGCAGCGGACAGGGAGGTTCGGAGACCCAGTACTTC.

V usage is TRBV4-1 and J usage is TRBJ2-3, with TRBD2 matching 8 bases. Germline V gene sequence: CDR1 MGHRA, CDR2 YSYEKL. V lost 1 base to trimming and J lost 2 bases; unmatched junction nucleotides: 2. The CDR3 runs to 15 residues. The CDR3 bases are TGCGCCAGCAGCCAAGTCGGACTAGCCACAGATACGCAGTATTTT. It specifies CASSQVGLATDTQYF.

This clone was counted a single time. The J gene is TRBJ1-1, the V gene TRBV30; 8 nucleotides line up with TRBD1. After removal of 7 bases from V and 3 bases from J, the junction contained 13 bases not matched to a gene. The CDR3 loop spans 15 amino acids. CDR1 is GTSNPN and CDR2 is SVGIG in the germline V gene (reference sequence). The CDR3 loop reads CASLQVRGLDTEAFF. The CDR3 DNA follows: TGTGCCTCGCTTCAAGTCAGGGGGCTAGACACTGAAGCTTTCTTT.

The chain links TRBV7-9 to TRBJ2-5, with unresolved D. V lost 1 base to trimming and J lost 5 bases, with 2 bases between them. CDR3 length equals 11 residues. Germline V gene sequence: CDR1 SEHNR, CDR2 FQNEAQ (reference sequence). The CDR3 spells CASSLDETQYF. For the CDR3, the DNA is TGTGCCAGCAGCTTAGACGAGACCCAGTACTTC.

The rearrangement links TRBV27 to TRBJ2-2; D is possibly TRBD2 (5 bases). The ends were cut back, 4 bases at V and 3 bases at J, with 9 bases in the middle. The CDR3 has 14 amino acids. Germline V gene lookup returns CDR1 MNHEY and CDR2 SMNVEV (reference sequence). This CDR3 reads CASSWARDTGELFF. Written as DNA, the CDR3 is TGTGCCAGCAGTTGGGCGAGGGACACCGGGGAGCTGTTTTTT.

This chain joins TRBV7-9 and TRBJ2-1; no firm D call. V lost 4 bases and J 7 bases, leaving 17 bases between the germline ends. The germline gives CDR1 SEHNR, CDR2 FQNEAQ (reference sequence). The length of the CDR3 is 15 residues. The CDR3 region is CASSSPGPAANEQFF. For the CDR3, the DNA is TGTGCCAGCAGCTCACCGGGCCCTGCGGCGAATGAGCAGTTCTTC.

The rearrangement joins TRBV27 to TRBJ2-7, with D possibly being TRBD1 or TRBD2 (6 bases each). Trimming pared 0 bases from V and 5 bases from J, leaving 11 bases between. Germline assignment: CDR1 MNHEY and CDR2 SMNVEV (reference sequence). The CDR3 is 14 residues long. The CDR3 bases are TGTGCCAGCAGTTTATCCCGGGGGCTTGACGAGCAGTACTTC. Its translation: CASSLSRGLDEQYF.

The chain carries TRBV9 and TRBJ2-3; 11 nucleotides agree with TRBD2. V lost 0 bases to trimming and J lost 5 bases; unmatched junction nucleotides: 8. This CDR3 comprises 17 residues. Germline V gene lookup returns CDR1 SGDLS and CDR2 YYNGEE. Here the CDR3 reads CASSVDDILAGGDTQYF. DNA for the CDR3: TGTGCCAGCAGCGTAGACGATATTCTAGCGGGGGGAGATACGCAGTATTTT.

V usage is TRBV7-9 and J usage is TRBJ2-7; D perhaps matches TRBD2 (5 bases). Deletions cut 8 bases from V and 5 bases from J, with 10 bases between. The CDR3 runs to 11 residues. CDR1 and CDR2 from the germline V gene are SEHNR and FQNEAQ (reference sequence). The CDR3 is CASGSRNEQYF. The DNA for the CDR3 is TGTGCCAGCGGGAGCCGGAACGAGCAGTACTTC.

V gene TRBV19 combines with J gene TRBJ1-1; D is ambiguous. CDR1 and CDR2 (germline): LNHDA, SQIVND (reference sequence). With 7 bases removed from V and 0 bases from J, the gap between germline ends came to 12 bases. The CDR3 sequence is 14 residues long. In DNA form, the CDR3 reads TGTGCCAGTATCAATAAGAGGATGAACACTGAAGCTTTCTTT. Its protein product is CASINKRMNTEAFF.

CDR3 loop: CASSLVLGIGELFF. The CDR3 nucleotides read TGTGCCAGCAGCTTAGTTCTGGGGATCGGGGAGCTGTTTTTT. This sequence joins TRBV7-9 and TRBJ2-2; no clear D gene. Germline lookup yields CDR1 SEHNR and CDR2 FQNEAQ (reference sequence). The CDR3 runs to 14 residues. V shed 1 base and J shed 7 bases, with 10 bases lying between them.

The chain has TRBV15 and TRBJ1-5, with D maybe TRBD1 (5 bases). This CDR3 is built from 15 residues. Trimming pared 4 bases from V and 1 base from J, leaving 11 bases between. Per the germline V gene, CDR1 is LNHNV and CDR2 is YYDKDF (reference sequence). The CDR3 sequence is CATSNGADSNQPQHF. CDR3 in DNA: TGTGCCACCAGCAACGGGGCAGACAGCAATCAGCCCCAGCATTTT.

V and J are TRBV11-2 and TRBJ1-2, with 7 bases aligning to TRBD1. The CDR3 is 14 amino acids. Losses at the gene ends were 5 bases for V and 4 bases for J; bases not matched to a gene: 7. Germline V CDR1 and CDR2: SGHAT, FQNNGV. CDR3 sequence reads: CASSADRTPYGYTF. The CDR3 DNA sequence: TGTGCCAGCAGCGCGGACAGGACCCCCTATGGCTACACCTTC.

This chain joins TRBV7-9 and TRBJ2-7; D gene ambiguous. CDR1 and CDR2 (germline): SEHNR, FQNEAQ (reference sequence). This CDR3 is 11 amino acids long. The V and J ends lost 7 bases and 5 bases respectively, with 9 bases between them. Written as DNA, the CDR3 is TGTGCCAGCACCATAAGCAACGAGCAGTACTTC. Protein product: CASTISNEQYF. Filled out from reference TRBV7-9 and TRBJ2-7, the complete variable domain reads DTGVSQNPRHKITKRGQNVTFRCDPISEHNRLYWYRQTLGQGPEFLTYFQNEAQLEKSRLLSDRFSAERPKGSFSTLEIQRTEQGDSAMYLCASTISNEQYFGPGTRLTVT.

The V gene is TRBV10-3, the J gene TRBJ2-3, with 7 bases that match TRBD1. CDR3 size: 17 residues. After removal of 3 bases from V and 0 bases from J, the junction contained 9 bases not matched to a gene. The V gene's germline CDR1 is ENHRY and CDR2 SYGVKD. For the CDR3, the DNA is TGTGCCATCAGTGACCCGACAAGACAGGGAAGCACAGATACGCAGTATTTT. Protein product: CAISDPTRQGSTDTQYF.